This T cell receptor (beta chain) was documented in a study of blood T cell repertoires in COVID-19. Adults between about 18 and 89 years of age took part from approximately 24 US areas. Clinical histories supplied by participants themselves formed the basis of cohort assignment. In Cohort 3, a recovered donor had either two negative PCRs, clearance, or symptom resolution. Germline V gives CDR1 MGHDK, CDR2 SYGVNS. The germline V and J ends were trimmed by 3 bases and 9 bases, with 12 bases remaining between them. The CDR3 totals 13 residues. Method: immunoSEQ multiplex PCR; TCRdb's copy keeps in-frame clones and lacks some. The data hold approximately 440,000 clones, with about nine tenths observed a single time.

This chain links TRBV25-1 with TRBJ1-5; TRBD1 is a possible D gene (6 bases). The sequenced material came from PBMCs or T cells enriched from blood (not recorded which). The clonotype comes from a woman aged 18-29 years who had recovered from COVID-19. In nucleotides, the CDR3 is TGTGCCAGCAGTGACCTACAGGGTTTGCCCCAGCATTTT. Translation: CASSDLQGLPQHF.